This T cell receptor (beta chain) was retrieved from a study of CXCR3-negative and CXCR3-positive naive CD8 T cells. Regarding this clonotype: Its antigen is not known.

Germline CDR1 SQVTM, CDR2 ANQGSEA. This CDR3 region has 16 residues. All TRB cDNA libraries came from 5' RACE performed with UMI labels. TCRdb derives one entry per CDR3 protein from the 5' RACE reads, leaving out DNA. The table counts 130,000 to 150,000 distinct CDR3 sequences; 0.25% to 0.3% lies in the top ten. Findings of the study overall: In CXCR3-positive naive cells, the TRB CDR3s were more hydrophobic than in CXCR3-negative naive cells. Whereas both naive subsets had comparably high diversity, memory CD8+ cells had much lower diversity. Naive cells used TRBV-TRBJ genes in much the same way whether CXCR3-negative or CXCR3-positive; memory cells did not.

The specimen sequenced was naive CXCR3+ CD8+ T cells from blood. Stated subset: CD45RO-CCR7+CD27+CD95- naive CD8+ T cells expressing CXCR3 (TNR3+). The chain uses TRBV29-1 and TRBJ2-5; absent DNA, TCRdb's TRBD2 call cannot be checked. This TCR derives from a human donor in good health. Some clones in this sample may be carry-over from other donors' samples. CDR3: CSVLLRREGPQETQYF. The full variable domain, in which reference TRBV29-1 and TRBJ2-5 provide the parts outside the CDR3, is SAVISQKPSRDICQRGTSLTIQCQVDSQVTMMFWYRQQPGQSLTLIATANQGSEATYESGFVIDKFPISRPNLTFSTLTVSNMSPEDSSIYLCSVLLRREGPQETQYFGPGTRLLVL.